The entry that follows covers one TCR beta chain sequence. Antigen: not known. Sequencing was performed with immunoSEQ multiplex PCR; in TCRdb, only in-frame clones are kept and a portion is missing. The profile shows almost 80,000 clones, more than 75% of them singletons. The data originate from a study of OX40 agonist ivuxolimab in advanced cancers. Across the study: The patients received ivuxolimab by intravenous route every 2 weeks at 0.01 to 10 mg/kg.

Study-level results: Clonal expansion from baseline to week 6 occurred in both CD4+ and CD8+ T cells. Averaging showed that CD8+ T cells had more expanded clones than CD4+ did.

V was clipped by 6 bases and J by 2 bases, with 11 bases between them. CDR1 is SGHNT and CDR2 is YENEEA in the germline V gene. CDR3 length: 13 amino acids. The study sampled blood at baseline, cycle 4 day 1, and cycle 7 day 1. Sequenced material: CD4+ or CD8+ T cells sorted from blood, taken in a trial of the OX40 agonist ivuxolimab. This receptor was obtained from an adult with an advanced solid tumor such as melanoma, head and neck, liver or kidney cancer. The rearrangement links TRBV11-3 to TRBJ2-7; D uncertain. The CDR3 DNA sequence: TGTGCCAGCAGACAGAGATCAGCCTACGAGCAGTACTTC. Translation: CASRQRSAYEQYF.